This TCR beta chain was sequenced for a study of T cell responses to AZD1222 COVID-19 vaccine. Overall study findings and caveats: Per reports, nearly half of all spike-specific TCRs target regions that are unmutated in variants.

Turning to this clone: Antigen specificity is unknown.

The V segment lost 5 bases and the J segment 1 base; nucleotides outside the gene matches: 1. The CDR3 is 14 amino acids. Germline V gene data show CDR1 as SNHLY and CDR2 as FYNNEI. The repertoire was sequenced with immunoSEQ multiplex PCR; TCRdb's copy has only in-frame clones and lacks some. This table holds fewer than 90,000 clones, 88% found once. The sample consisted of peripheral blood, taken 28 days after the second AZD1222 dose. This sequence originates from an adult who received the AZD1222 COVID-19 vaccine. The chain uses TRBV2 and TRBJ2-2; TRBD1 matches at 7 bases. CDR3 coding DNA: TGTGCCAGCAGTAGGGACAGGAACACCGGGGAGCTGTTTTTT. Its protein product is CASSRDRNTGELFF.